The rows below give T cell receptor beta chains drawn from one sample of a study of response to subunit inactivated influenza vaccine. TCRdb reprocessed the RT-PCR reads with MiXCR, giving one entry per CDR3 protein. The sample shows around 470,000 distinct CDR3 sequences, 6.5% to 8% of them seen only once. Specimen: PBMCs from blood, collected roughly 24 months after vaccination. All receptors come from a man aged 45-69 years who received an inactivated influenza vaccine. Both conserved end residues are part of each CDR3. D genes are given only for firm matches. Not every row has a clone size; where given, it reads once, few, many or a size class.

j_call clone_size v_call d_call cdr3_nt cdr3_aa
TRBJ2-5 - TRBV5-8 TRBD2 TGTGCCAGCAGCATTCTAGCGGGGGCCCTTGCCAGGGAGACCCAGTACTTC CASSILAGALARETQYF
TRBJ2-5 many TRBV5-1 TRBD1 TGCGCCAGCAGCGGCCTGGGACAGAGCCAAGAGACCCAGTACTTC CASSGLGQSQETQYF
TRBJ2-5 - TRBV3-1 TRBD2 TGTGCCAGCAGCCCAGAGAGGGAGGGCCCGTTTGAGACCCAGTACTTC CASSPEREGPFETQYF
TRBJ1-1 many TRBV28 - TGTGCCAGCAGTTTTGGGCCGAACACTGAAGCTTTCTTT CASSFGPNTEAFF
TRBJ2-1 few TRBV2 TRBD2 TGTGCCAGCAGTGAAATAGCTAGCGGGATTTCCAATGAGCAGTTCTTC CASSEIASGISNEQFF
TRBJ2-3 - TRBV20-1 - TGCAGTGCCCAGGCGAGAACAGATACGCAGTATTTT CSAQARTDTQYF
TRBJ2-7 - TRBV7-2 - TGTGCCAGCAGCCCTACCGGGACGGACTCCTACGAGCAGTACTTC CASSPTGTDSYEQYF
TRBJ2-7 - TRBV12-3/TRBV12-4 - TGTGCCAGCAGCTTCTGGCGTCCCGACGAGCAGTACTTC CASSFWRPDEQYF
TRBJ1-3 - TRBV7-2 - TGTGCCAGCAGCTCACCAGGGAGCCCTGGAAACACCATATATTTT CASSSPGSPGNTIYF
TRBJ1-2 few TRBV5-5 - TGTGCCAGCAGCCCGACACAAGACTATGGCTACACCTTC CASSPTQDYGYTF
TRBJ2-1 few TRBV20-1 - TGCAGTGCCGGACTTACCTACAATGAGCAGTTCTTC CSAGLTYNEQFF
TRBJ2-6 - TRBV5-4 - TGTGCCAGCAGCTTGGGAATGGTCAGGGCTGACTCTGGGGCCAACGTCCTGACTTTC CASSLGMVRADSGANVLTF
TRBJ2-5 - TRBV11-2 TRBD1 TGTGCCAGCAGCTTATTCGGACAGGGTCGAGGAGAGACCCAGTACTTC CASSLFGQGRGETQYF
TRBJ2-5 many TRBV7-8 - TGTGCCAGCAGCTTATCGGGCTGGCCAGAAGAGACCCAGTACTTC CASSLSGWPEETQYF
TRBJ2-4 many TRBV4-2 - TGTGCCAGCAGCCAGTCCGGGACGGTATTTTTTCAGTACTTC CASSQSGTVFFQYF
TRBJ2-1 - TRBV20-1 TRBD2 TGCAGTGCTAGATCTAATAGGCTAGCGGGAGTTTGGGAGCAGTTCTTC CSARSNRLAGVWEQFF
TRBJ1-1 - TRBV7-9 - TGTGCCAGCAGCTTAGCTGAGGGTTTCACTGAAGCTTTCTTT CASSLAEGFTEAFF
TRBJ1-1 - TRBV3-1 - TGTGCCAGCAGCCAAGATCGATCCGGCAGGGCGGCCGAAGGAGCTTTCTTT CASSQDRSGRAAEGAFF
TRBJ2-3 few TRBV2 - TGTGCCAGCAGTGTGAGCGGAGCCGGCACAGATACGCAGTATTTT CASSVSGAGTDTQYF
TRBJ1-5 - TRBV6-2/TRBV6-3 - TGTGCCAGCAGCACTCGACAGATCAATCAGCCCCAGCATTTT CASSTRQINQPQHF
TRBJ1-1 few TRBV5-5 TRBD1 TGTGCCAGCAGCGATAGGACAGGGGGCTTAGCTTTCTTT CASSDRTGGLAFF
TRBJ2-1 - TRBV5-1 TRBD2 TGCGCCAGCAGCTTTGCTAGCGGGAGTGCGAATGAGCAGTTCTTC CASSFASGSANEQFF
TRBJ2-7 - TRBV6-1 TRBD1 TGTGCCAGCGGATGGGACAGAAGCTCCTACGAGCAGTACTTC CASGWDRSSYEQYF
TRBJ2-5 many TRBV12-3/TRBV12-4 - TGTGCCAGCAGCTTCCCCCAAGGGCCTTCCCTTCAGACCCAGTACTTC CASSFPQGPSLQTQYF
TRBJ2-3 - TRBV6-1 TRBD2 TGTGCCAGCAGACCCGGACTAGCGGGGCCGGGGGATACGCAGTATTTT CASRPGLAGPGDTQYF
TRBJ2-3 - TRBV10-1 TRBD2 TGCGCCAGCAGTGAGTGGACTAGCGGGGGGTCCGCAGATACGCAGTATTTT CASSEWTSGGSADTQYF
TRBJ2-2 - TRBV5-4 TRBD1 TGTGCCAGCAGCTTGGCCCAAGAGGGGGCGCGAACCGGGGAGCTGTTTTTT CASSLAQEGARTGELFF
TRBJ1-4 many TRBV12-3/TRBV12-4 - TGTGCCAGCAGCCTTCGGGCGCAAAATGAAAAACTGTTTTTT CASSLRAQNEKLFF
TRBJ2-7 many TRBV30 - TGTGCCTGGAGTTCACAATCCTACGAGCAGTACTTC CAWSSQSYEQYF
TRBJ1-4 many TRBV7-2 - TGTGCCAGCAGCTGGGGACAAGGGGAGGGGGAAAAACTGTTTTTT CASSWGQGEGEKLFF
TRBJ1-6 few TRBV14 - TGTGCCAGCAGCCAAGAGAAGGAGTATCGGGTCGGACCCCTCCACTTT CASSQEKEYRVGPLHF
TRBJ2-7 - TRBV15 - TGTGCCACCAGCAGAGAACAGGGTTTTCGCTACGAGCAGTACTTC CATSREQGFRYEQYF
TRBJ2-3 few TRBV4-3 - TGCGCCAGCAGCAATTGGGCCGACATCACAGATACGCAGTATTTT CASSNWADITDTQYF
TRBJ2-7 few TRBV4-2 TRBD2 TGTGCCAGCAGCCAAGATTGGACTAGCGGACCCTACGAGCAGTACTTC CASSQDWTSGPYEQYF
TRBJ2-2 - TRBV11-3 - TGTGCCAGCAGCTCTGAGGCGTGGACCGGGGAGCTGTTTTTT CASSSEAWTGELFF
TRBJ2-3 - TRBV27 TRBD1 TGTGCCAGCAGTTTGACAGGGTCGTGGGCTACGCAGTATTTT CASSLTGSWATQYF
TRBJ2-7 - TRBV27 - TGTGCCAGCAGTCGAGACCACCAGGGAGTGGGATACGAGCAGTACTTC CASSRDHQGVGYEQYF
TRBJ1-2 - TRBV5-6 - TGTGCCAGCAGCCCCGGGGGGGTCTCCTATGGCTACACCTTC CASSPGGVSYGYTF
TRBJ1-2 many TRBV6-1 - TGTGCCAGCAGCCCCCAGCATCCCGGGTATGGCTACACCTTC CASSPQHPGYGYTF
TRBJ2-1 many TRBV20-1 - TGCAGTGCTAGAGATATTGAGCGACCCTACAATGAGCAGTTCTTC CSARDIERPYNEQFF
TRBJ2-1 - TRBV7-2 - TGTGCCAGCAGCTTAGGAGGACGGCCTTACAATGAGCAGTTCTTC CASSLGGRPYNEQFF
TRBJ2-3 - TRBV12-3/TRBV12-4 - TGTGCCGTATCTAGGGGGGGAGGCACATATACGCAGTATTTT CAVSRGGGTYTQYF
TRBJ2-3 - TRBV3-1 TRBD2 TGTGCCAGCAGCCAGAGCGGGGGCACAGATACGCAGTATTTT CASSQSGGTDTQYF
TRBJ2-3 - TRBV10-1 TRBD1 TGCGCCAGCAGTGAGAGGACAGGGGGGACCGATACGCAGTATTTT CASSERTGGTDTQYF
TRBJ2-5 few TRBV7-8 - TGTGCCAGCAGCATACGGGGGGCCAACCAAGAGACCCAGTACTTC CASSIRGANQETQYF